This T cell receptor beta chain was profiled in a study of patients and donors after allogeneic stem cell transplantation. V was pared by 1 base and J by 3 bases, with 4 bases of the junction left unmatched. CDR1 SGHRS and CDR2 YFSETQ come from the germline V gene. The CDR3 sequence is 15 residues long. This clonotype was detected only a few times. Using its own MiXCR run on the RT-PCR reads, TCRdb lists one record per CDR3 protein. The sample includes 200,000 to 250,000 distinct CDR3 sequences, around 14% of them seen just once. This receptor was obtained from a human donor who was either an allogeneic HSCT recipient or a stem cell or donor lymphocyte infusion donor (not recorded which). It is not recorded whose cells these are; they may come from a transplant donor. The sample taken for sequencing was blood, either unsorted or a sorted T cell fraction (not recorded which). The gene calls are TRBV5-1 and TRBJ1-2; TRBD1 aligns across 9 bases. In DNA, the CDR3 is TGCGCCAGCAGCTTGACAGGGGGCGATTACTATGGCTACACCTTC. Residues: CASSLTGGDYYGYTF. Using reference TRBV5-1 and TRBJ1-2 for the parts outside the CDR3, the full variable domain is KAGVTQTPRYLIKTRGQQVTLSCSPISGHRSVSWYQQTPGQGLQFLFEYFSETQRNKGNFPGRFSGRQFSNSRSEMNVSTLELGDSALYLCASSLTGGDYYGYTFGSGTRLTVV.